One and the same sample provided the 22 T cell receptor beta chains below, sequenced in a study of blood T cell repertoires in COVID-19. This table comes from immunoSEQ multiplex PCR, and its TCRdb copy is limited to in-frame clones, with some not included. The data contain 130,000 or so clones, over 80% of them singletons. The material sequenced was PBMCs or T cells enriched from blood (not recorded which). These receptors were taken from a man aged 30-40 years who had recovered from COVID-19.

In this sample, this clone turned up once. This sequence joins TRBV15 and TRBJ1-6; TRBD1 agrees at 9 bases. From germline, CDR1 is LNHNV and CDR2 YYDKDF (reference sequence). The CDR3 covers 15 residues. The V and J ends lost 0 bases and 13 bases, in that order; junction bases with no gene match: 7. The CDR3 reads CATSREGQGLFPLHF. The DNA of the CDR3 is TGTGCCACCAGCAGAGAGGGACAGGGCCTTTTTCCCCTCCACTTT.

The chain is built from TRBV12-3 or TRBV12-4 and TRBJ2-5; D perhaps matches TRBD2 (7 bases). V was shortened by 7 bases and J by 2 bases, with 11 bases between the two germline ends. This CDR3 comprises 13 residues. This chain's CDR3 is CASTKGGQETQYF. The DNA of the CDR3 is TGTGCCAGCACCAAGGGGGGGCAAGAGACCCAGTACTTC.

The chain couples TRBV11-2 to TRBJ2-7; perhaps TRBD1 as D (5 bases). Germline CDR1 SGHAT, CDR2 FQNNGV. CDR3 length equals 14 residues. The V and J ends lost 0 bases and 3 bases respectively, with 9 bases between them. CDR3 DNA sequence: TGTGCCAGCAGCTTAGATCAGGGTTTCTACGAGCAGTACGTC. This encodes CASSLDQGFYEQYV.

V is TRBV2 and J is TRBJ2-2, with 14 bases aligning to TRBD2. The ends lost 11 bases at V and 0 bases at J; junction bases unmatched: 8. The germline V gene encodes CDR1 SNHLY and CDR2 FYNNEI. CDR3 length equals 17 residues. The CDR3 loop reads CAAKPTSGRANTGELFF. DNA for the CDR3: TGTGCCGCAAAACCGACTAGCGGGAGGGCGAACACCGGGGAGCTGTTTTTT.

V and J are TRBV7-9 and TRBJ1-1; D is perhaps TRBD1 (5 bases). From germline, CDR1 is SEHNR and CDR2 FQNEAQ (reference sequence). The length of the CDR3 is 13 residues. V was cut by 5 bases and J by 11 bases, with 18 bases left in between. CDR3 amino acids: CASSPSGGSRAFF. CDR3 DNA: TGTGCCAGCAGCCCTAGCGGGGGTAGCCGGGCTTTCTTT. Combining the CDR3 with reference TRBV7-9 and TRBJ1-1 gives the whole variable domain DTGVSQNPRHKITKRGQNVTFRCDPISEHNRLYWYRQTLGQGPEFLTYFQNEAQLEKSRLLSDRFSAERPKGSFSTLEIQRTEQGDSAMYLCASSPSGGSRAFFGQGTRLTVV.

The chain combines TRBV29-1 with TRBJ2-2, with TRBD1 matching over 8 bases. The CDR3 covers 19 residues. V gave up 3 bases and J gave up 4 bases; unmatched junction bases: 19. The germline gives CDR1 SQVTM, CDR2 ANQGSEA. CDR3 amino acids: CSVELPFPLGQEVTGELFF. The DNA of the CDR3 is TGCAGCGTTGAGCTTCCTTTTCCTTTGGGACAGGAAGTCACCGGGGAGCTGTTTTTT.

This chain joins TRBV11-3 and TRBJ2-3; D might be TRBD2 (5 bases). There are 16 residues in the CDR3. Deletions cut 5 bases from V and 0 bases from J, with 15 bases between. Looked up from germline, CDR1 is SGHNT and CDR2 is YENEEA. Here the CDR3 DNA reads TGTGCCAGCAGCGAAGGGATCCCGGGGAGCACAGATACGCAGTATTTT. Its protein is CASSEGIPGSTDTQYF.

The chain employs TRBV5-6 and TRBJ1-2, with 9 bases identical to TRBD1. The CDR3 is made up of 14 amino acids. The trim removed 2 bases at V and 8 bases at J, leaving 7 bases unmatched. The germline gives CDR1 SGHDT, CDR2 YYEEEE. The CDR3: CASSLHRGHLGYTF. The DNA for the CDR3 is TGTGCCAGCAGCTTACACAGGGGGCATTTGGGCTACACCTTC. Looking up the rest from reference TRBV5-6 and TRBJ1-2 gives the full variable domain: DAGVTQSPTHLIKTRGQQVTLRCSPKSGHDTVSWYQQALGQGPQFIFQYYEEEERQRGNFPDRFSGHQFPNYSSELNVNALLLGDSALYLCASSLHRGHLGYTFGSGTRLTVV.

About this clone: Other DNA sequences in this sample translate to the same CDR3. The rearrangement links TRBV9 to TRBJ2-1; 10 nucleotides agree with TRBD2. The germline V gene has CDR1 SGDLS and CDR2 YYNGEE. J gave up 0 bases and V 4 bases, and 7 bases lay outside the gene matches. The length of the CDR3 is 17 residues. The CDR3 reads CASSPWTSGSSYNEQFF. The DNA for the CDR3 is TGTGCCAGCAGCCCATGGACTAGCGGAAGCTCCTACAATGAGCAGTTCTTC.

The CDR3 region is CASSSKTGQETQYF. CDR3 bases: TGTGCCAGCAGCTCCAAGACAGGTCAAGAGACCCAGTACTTC. This sequence joins TRBV5-4 and TRBJ2-5, with a tentative D call TRBD1 (6 bases). Germline CDR1 reads SGHNT; CDR2 reads YYREEE (reference sequence). Trimming removed 3 bases at V and 2 bases at J, with 11 bases between. The CDR3 is 14 amino acids. Supplemented by reference TRBV5-4 and TRBJ2-5, the full variable domain reads ETGVTQSPTHLIKTRGQQVTLRCSSQSGHNTVSWYQQALGQGPQFIFQYYREEENGRGNFPPRFSGLQFPNYSSELNVNALELDDSALYLCASSSKTGQETQYFGPGTRLLVL.

The V and J genes are TRBV10-3 and TRBJ1-5, with D perhaps matching TRBD1 (5 bases). Germline V CDR1 and CDR2: ENHRY, SYGVKD. V was shortened by 5 bases and J by 6 bases, with 14 bases between the two germline ends. This CDR3 region has 14 residues. The CDR3 DNA reads as TGTGCCATCAGTCCCACAGGTTTAGGTCAGCCCCAGCATTTT. Protein: CAISPTGLGQPQHF.

The chain uses TRBV14 and TRBJ1-1; D remains ambiguous. Germline CDR1 reads SGHDN; CDR2 reads FVKESK. Trimming stripped 0 bases from V and 4 bases from J, with 9 bases between. The CDR3 loop spans 14 amino acids. CDR3 DNA sequence: TGTGCCAGCAGCCAAGAGGACTATCCCACTGAAGCTTTCTTT. Its protein product is CASSQEDYPTEAFF.

The V and J genes are TRBV6-5 and TRBJ2-7; D might be TRBD2 (6 bases). Trimming left V 7 bases short and J 1 base short, with 14 bases between. The CDR3 is 14 amino acids. The germline V gene has CDR1 MNHEY and CDR2 SVGAGI. The CDR3 nucleotides are TGTGCCAGCACTACGGGGGTCGGGTCCTACGAGCAGTACTTC. Its protein product is CASTTGVGSYEQYF.

V gene TRBV11-2 combines with J gene TRBJ2-1; TRBD1 matches at 7 bases. This CDR3 is built from 15 residues. V shed 5 bases and J 7 bases; nucleotides not matched to a gene: 11. Per germline, CDR1 SGHAT and CDR2 FQNNGV. The CDR3: CASSQGQVRRNEQFF. CDR3 bases: TGTGCCAGCAGCCAAGGACAGGTAAGGAGAAATGAGCAGTTCTTC.

This chain uses TRBV12-3 or TRBV12-4 with TRBJ2-5, with D unresolved. Trimming shortened V by 5 bases and J by 5 bases, and 9 bases separated the two germline ends. The CDR3 extends over 12 amino acids. CDR3 in DNA: TGTGCCAGCAGTCCACGCCGGGAGACCCAGTACTTC. It yields the protein CASSPRRETQYF.

The rearrangement links TRBV2 to TRBJ1-3, with a weak D call TRBD1 (5 bases). The CDR3 runs to 15 residues. The V gene lost 6 bases and the J gene lost 0 bases, with 12 bases spanning the gap. Per the germline V gene, CDR1 is SNHLY and CDR2 is FYNNEI. The DNA for the CDR3 is TGTGCCAGCAGGGGTACACAGGTCTCTGGAAACACCATATATTTT. Amino acids: CASRGTQVSGNTIYF.

The chain couples TRBV9 to TRBJ2-3, with TRBD2 matching over 8 bases. CDR3 size: 13 residues. With V trimmed by 5 bases and J by 3 bases, 2 bases remained unmatched. Germline V CDR1 and CDR2: SGDLS, YYNGEE. The CDR3 protein is CASRPSGTDTQYF. CDR3 coding DNA: TGTGCCAGCAGGCCTAGCGGGACAGATACGCAGTATTTT. Based on the CDR3 plus reference TRBV9 and TRBJ2-3, the full variable domain is DSGVTQTPKHLITATGQRVTLRCSPRSGDLSVYWYQQSLDQGLQFLIQYYNGEERAKGNILERFSAQQFPDLHSELNLSSLELGDSALYFCASRPSGTDTQYFGPGTRLTVL.

The chain employs TRBV6-5 and TRBJ1-6, with a weak D call TRBD1 (6 bases). The V end lost 5 bases, the J end lost 8 bases, and 10 bases lay between the germline ends. Germline CDR1 reads MNHEY; CDR2 reads SVGAGI. The CDR3 spans 13 residues. The CDR3 nucleotides read TGTGCCAGCAGTAGGACAGTATATTCACCCCTCCACTTT. Translation: CASSRTVYSPLHF.

The chain links TRBV19 to TRBJ2-4; D might be TRBD1 (8 bases). CDR1 is LNHDA and CDR2 is SQIVND in the germline V gene (reference sequence). There are 16 residues in the CDR3. V lost 5 bases and J lost 0, with 14 bases in between. The CDR3 sequence is CASSHRGGVAKNIQYF. The CDR3 bases are TGTGCCAGTAGTCACAGGGGGGGGGTAGCCAAAAACATTCAGTACTTC.

This rearrangement joins TRBV9 to TRBJ1-2; D is possibly TRBD1 (6 bases). The CDR3 loop spans 14 amino acids. V dropped 5 bases and J dropped 5 bases, with 16 bases sitting between them. Germline CDR1 and CDR2: SGDLS and YYNGEE. The CDR3 loop is CASSSQGLGYGYTF. CDR3 DNA: TGTGCCAGCAGTTCACAGGGATTAGGGTATGGCTACACCTTC.

The sample holds one count of this clone. V gene TRBV19 combines with J gene TRBJ2-1; perhaps TRBD2 as D (6 bases). This CDR3 spans 15 amino acids. The germline V and J ends were trimmed by 3 bases and 4 bases, with 13 bases remaining between them. The germline V gene encodes CDR1 LNHDA and CDR2 SQIVND (reference sequence). Written as DNA, the CDR3 is TGTGCCAGTAGTATCTTGGAGGGGAATTACAATGAGCAGTTCTTC. Its translation: CASSILEGNYNEQFF.

The chain joins TRBV5-1 to TRBJ2-3; TRBD2 might be the D (5 bases). Trimming shortened V by 7 bases and J by 0 bases, and 15 bases separated the two germline ends. This CDR3 contains 15 residues. Per germline, CDR1 SGHRS and CDR2 YFSETQ. The CDR3 loop reads CASRKLATSTDTQYF. CDR3 in DNA: TGCGCCAGCCGAAAATTAGCGACTAGCACAGATACGCAGTATTTT.